The T cell receptor (beta chain) under discussion was sequenced for a study of blood T cell repertoires in COVID-19. Study as a whole: COVID-19 samples from acute and convalescent phases originated in the United States, Italy and Spain. PBMCs, B-cell-depleted T cells, or T cells provided the cDNA or gDNA that made up the material.

In the authors' workflow: Reference gene primer amplification in the assay estimated nucleated cell counts. Sequenced by immunoSEQ multiplex PCR; TCRdb stores in-frame clones only, minus some. V and J calls and clone size follow that table, whereas D and trimming were derived from the DNA. The sample holds some 250,000 clones, over 70% seen once. Input material: peripheral blood. The clonotype originates from an elderly man with acute or convalescent COVID-19.

For the CDR3, the DNA is TGTGCCACCAGCGATCTCAGGGGTTATAATTCACCCCTCCACTTT. Translating it yields CATSDLRGYNSPLHF. The V call is TRBV15, the J call TRBJ1-6, with a tentative D call TRBD1 (6 bases). Germline assignment: CDR1 LNHNV and CDR2 YYDKDF (reference sequence). The CDR3 contains 15 residues. Trimming removed 5 bases from V and 4 bases from J, with 12 bases in between. The full variable domain, in which reference TRBV15 and TRBJ1-6 provide the parts outside the CDR3, is DAMVIQNPRYQVTQFGKPVTLSCSQTLNHNVMYWYQQKSSQAPKLLFHYYDKDFNNEADTPDNFQSRRPNTSFCFLDIRSPGLGDTAMYLCATSDLRGYNSPLHFGNGTRLTVT.